Presented here are 5 T cell receptor beta chains from one specimen sequenced in a study of beta chain features in type 1 diabetes. Every bit of the isolated RNA underwent reverse transcription, so sequencing read expressed TCRB transcripts. Profiled with immunoSEQ multiplex PCR; TCRdb holds only in-frame clones, not every one. Of around 500,000 clones listed, about 30% are singletons. Sequenced input: naive CD4+ T cells from blood. Receptor source: a man aged 18 to 35 in good health.

This clone came up a few times. Other DNA sequences in the sample encode the same CDR3. The chain joins TRBV30 to TRBJ1-1, with D maybe TRBD1 (6 bases). V lost 0 bases and J 1 base, leaving 9 bases between the germline ends. CDR3 length equals 14 residues. CDR1 is GTSNPN, CDR2 SVGIG, per germline (reference sequence). CDR3 bases: TGTGCCTGGAGTGTTGGACAGCCGAACACTGAAGCTTTCTTT. Translated, it gives CAWSVGQPNTEAFF.

The genes are TRBV7-9 and TRBJ2-5, with a possible D match to TRBD1 (6 bases). Trimming left V 2 bases short and J 1 base short, with 8 bases between. From germline, CDR1 is SEHNR and CDR2 FQNEAQ (reference sequence). This CDR3 is 14 amino acids long. As DNA, the CDR3 is TGTGCCAGCAGCTTAACAGGGCCCCAAGAGACCCAGTACTTC. Translating it yields CASSLTGPQETQYF.

This clone was observed a few times. At the DNA level, this CDR3 is encoded by other sequences in the same sample as well. The chain couples TRBV30 to TRBJ1-5, with TRBD1 as a possible D gene (5 bases). Germline values: CDR1 GTSNPN, CDR2 SVGIG (reference sequence). V was clipped by 1 base and J by 0 bases, with 7 bases between them. This CDR3 is 14 amino acids long. For the CDR3, the DNA is TGTGCCTGGAGTGGGCAGGGTAGCAATCAGCCCCAGCATTTT. It specifies CAWSGQGSNQPQHF.

This chain links TRBV7-2 with TRBJ1-5; D is unresolved. CDR1 SGHTA and CDR2 FQGNSA come from the germline V gene. The CDR3 totals 14 residues. V lost 1 base and J lost 0, with 4 bases in between. The CDR3: CASSLDYSNQPQHF. The CDR3 region has the DNA TGTGCCAGCAGCTTAGATTATAGCAATCAGCCCCAGCATTTT.

The chain combines TRBV5-1 with TRBJ2-1, with unresolved D. From germline, CDR1 is SGHRS and CDR2 YFSETQ. CDR3 size: 11 residues. V shed 0 bases and J shed 8 bases, with 3 bases lying between them. The CDR3 sequence: CASSLGHEQFF. The CDR3 region has the DNA TGCGCCAGCAGCTTGGGCCATGAGCAGTTCTTC.